This T cell receptor (beta chain) was identified during a study of blood T cell repertoires in COVID-19. Study-level information: Spain, Italy and the United States supplied samples that represented acute and convalescent COVID-19.

This clone appeared a few times. Original analysis: Estimated nucleated cell counts came from reference gene primer amplification. Using immunoSEQ multiplex PCR, the repertoire was profiled, and TCRdb retains in-frame clones only, with some absent. V and J calls and clone size are those listed in that table; D and trimming were worked out from the DNA. The table lists under 250,000 clones, roughly 80% of them singletons. The sequence was collected from a woman aged 18-29 years with acute or convalescent COVID-19. Sequenced sample: peripheral blood.

The CDR3 DNA follows: TGCGCCAGCAGCCGACAGGGGGCTGGAAACACCATATATTTT. Its translation: CASSRQGAGNTIYF. This sequence joins TRBV5-1 and TRBJ1-3; 9 bases match TRBD1. The CDR3 runs to 14 residues. V lost 4 bases and J lost 2; bases outside the gene matches: 1. Germline V gives CDR1 SGHRS, CDR2 YFSETQ.